The next 9 T cell receptor beta chains were all read from a single sample in a study of blood T cells in healthy people across ages (dated by TCRdb to between 2014 and 2017). Library preparation used 5' RACE. For sequencing, an Illumina HiSeq 2500 was employed. A second roughly 6 to 11 cycle PCR used a sample-barcoded 5' primer and a J-beta primer mix. TCRdb itself trimmed the public reads at Q25 with fastp, ran MiXCR and retained productive beta chains. Identical CDR3 protein sequences are pooled into one entry, listed with their most common genes and DNA. Across this sample there are more than 500,000 distinct CDR3 sequences, with about a quarter seen only once. The top ten clonotypes cover approximately 3.6% of the sample. These data were likewise used in another study, on T cells of mothers and their children.

The sequenced sample consisted of blood. These receptors came from a boy aged 2 to 9 in good health.

The chain recombines TRBV11-1 with TRBJ2-5; 8 bases are shared with TRBD1. Gene TRBJ2-7 matches the end of the DNA better, so the J call may be wrong. The germline gives CDR1 SGHAT, CDR2 FQDESV (reference sequence). CDR3 length: 16 residues. The CDR3 is CASSSPTGGKNYEQYF. CDR3 in DNA: TGTGCCAGCAGCTCCCCCACAGGGGGGAAAAACTACGAGCAGTACTTC.

This clonotype was counted many times. This chain uses TRBV3-1 with TRBJ1-1; TRBD1 matches 8 bases. With 4 bases clipped from V and 5 bases from J, the junction kept 9 bases outside the gene matches. The germline gives CDR1 LGHDT, CDR2 YNNKEL (reference sequence). The length of the CDR3 is 15 residues. The CDR3 DNA is TGTGCCAGCAGCCTGGGACAGGTAGGGTCAACTGAAGCTTTCTTT. This encodes CASSLGQVGSTEAFF.

This clonotype was seen a few times. The V and J genes are TRBV4-3 and TRBJ2-2, with 7 bases matching TRBD2. V trimming: 3 bases; J trimming: 3 bases; junction bases outside the gene matches: 10. From germline, CDR1 is LGHNA and CDR2 YSLEER. This CDR3 contains 17 residues. The CDR3 DNA follows: TGCGCCAGCAGCCAGAACCCGGGGAGGGGCGACACCGGGGAGCTGTTTTTT. Translating gives CASSQNPGRGDTGELFF.

This clonotype was observed a few times. This chain connects TRBV25-1 to TRBJ1-2; 7 bases are a match to TRBD1. The length of the CDR3 is 14 residues. The V gene end was trimmed by 6 bases and the J gene end by 4 bases; junction bases not matched to a gene: 8. The germline V gene has CDR1 MGHDK and CDR2 SYGVNS. As DNA, the CDR3 is TGTGCCAGCAGCTTGACAGGGTATTCCTATGGCTACACCTTC. Its translation is CASSLTGYSYGYTF.

The chain couples TRBV14 to TRBJ2-1; 8 bases agree with TRBD2. There are 19 residues in the CDR3. Losses at the gene ends were 1 base for V and 1 base for J; bases not matched to a gene: 12. Germline lookup yields CDR1 SGHDN and CDR2 FVKESK. CDR3 bases: TGTGCCAGCAGCCAAGCCCTCCTCGCGGGAGGAGGTTCCTACAATGAGCAGTTCTTC. Translating it yields CASSQALLAGGGSYNEQFF.

This clonotype was counted a few times. This chain links TRBV24-1 with TRBJ2-1; tentatively, D is TRBD2 (6 bases). Trimming shortened V by 9 bases and J by 5 bases, and 13 bases separated the two germline ends. The CDR3 length is 13 residues. Per germline, CDR1 KGHDR and CDR2 SFDVKD. DNA of the CDR3: TGTGCCACCGACCAAGCGGGCAACAATGAGCAGTTCTTC. Translating it yields CATDQAGNNEQFF.

This clonotype has just a few counts. The chain links TRBV12-3 or TRBV12-4 to TRBJ1-1, with D maybe TRBD1 (5 bases). The CDR3 sequence is 14 residues long. V lost 3 bases to trimming and J lost 2 bases, with 10 bases between them. The CDR3 coding sequence is TGTGCCAGCAGTTTGTGGGGGGTAAACACTGAAGCTTTCTTT. Translation: CASSLWGVNTEAFF.

This clonotype showed up just a few times. A read error may produce the germline difference seen at one junction end. The chain combines TRBV5-1 with TRBJ2-5; no clear D gene. Germline V gene data show CDR1 as SGHRS and CDR2 as YFSETQ. CDR3 size: 11 residues. The CDR3, as DNA: TGCGCCGGCAGCAACGTGGAGACCCAGTACTTC. It yields the protein CAGSNVETQYF.

This clonotype turned up a few times. This rearrangement joins TRBV18 to TRBJ1-4; D is unclear. The length of the CDR3 is 13 residues. Germline V gives CDR1 KGHSH, CDR2 LQKENI. Trimming removed 2 bases at V and 8 bases at J, with 9 bases between. The CDR3 reads CASSPESDEKLFF. The DNA of the CDR3 is TGTGCCAGCTCACCAGAGTCAGACGAAAAACTGTTTTTT.